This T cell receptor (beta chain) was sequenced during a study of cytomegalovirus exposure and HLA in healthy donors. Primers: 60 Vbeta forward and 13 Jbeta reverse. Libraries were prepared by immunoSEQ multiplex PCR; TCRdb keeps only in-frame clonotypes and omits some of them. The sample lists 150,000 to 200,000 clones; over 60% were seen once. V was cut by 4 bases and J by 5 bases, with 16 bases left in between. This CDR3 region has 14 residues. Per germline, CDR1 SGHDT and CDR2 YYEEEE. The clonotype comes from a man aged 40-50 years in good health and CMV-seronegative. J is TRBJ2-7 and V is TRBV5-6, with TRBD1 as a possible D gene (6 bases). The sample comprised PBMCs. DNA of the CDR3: TGTGCCAGCAGCCCACAGGGTTGGTCTAACGAGCAGTACTTC. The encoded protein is CASSPQGWSNEQYF.